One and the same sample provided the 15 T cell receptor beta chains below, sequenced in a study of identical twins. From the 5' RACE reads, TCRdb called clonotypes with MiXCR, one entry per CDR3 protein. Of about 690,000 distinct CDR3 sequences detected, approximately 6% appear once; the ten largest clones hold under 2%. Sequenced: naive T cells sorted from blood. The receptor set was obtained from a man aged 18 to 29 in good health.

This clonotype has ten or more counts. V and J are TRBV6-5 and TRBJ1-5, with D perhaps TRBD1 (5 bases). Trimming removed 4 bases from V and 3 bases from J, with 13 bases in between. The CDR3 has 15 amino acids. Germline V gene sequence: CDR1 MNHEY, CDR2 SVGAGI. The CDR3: CASSFRGADNQPQHF. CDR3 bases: TGTGCCAGCAGTTTCCGAGGGGCTGACAATCAGCCCCAGCATTTT.

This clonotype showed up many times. This chain's CDR3 is CSVTEQGAMGTF. The CDR3 bases are TGCAGCGTTACAGAGCAGGGGGCCATGGGCACCTTC. The V and J genes are TRBV29-1 and TRBJ1-2; 8 bases are shared with TRBD1. With 5 bases clipped from V and 13 bases from J, the junction kept 12 bases outside the gene matches. The CDR3 loop spans 12 amino acids. Germline CDR1 and CDR2: SQVTM and ANQGSEA.

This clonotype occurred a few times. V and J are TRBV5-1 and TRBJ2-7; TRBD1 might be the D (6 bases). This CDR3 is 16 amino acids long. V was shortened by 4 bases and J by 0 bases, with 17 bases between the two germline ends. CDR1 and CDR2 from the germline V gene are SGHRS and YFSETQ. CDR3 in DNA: TGCGCCAGCAGCAGTGGAACAGGGATTAGCTCCTACGAGCAGTACTTC. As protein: CASSSGTGISSYEQYF.

The CDR3, as DNA: TGTGCCAGCAGCGAGGACAGGGCCCATGAGCAGTTCTTC. Protein sequence: CASSEDRAHEQFF. J is TRBJ2-1 and V is TRBV11-3, with 8 bases identical to TRBD1. The CDR3 consists of 13 residues. V shed 5 bases, J shed 8 bases, and the junction held 5 bases outside the gene matches. Germline CDR1 is SGHNT and CDR2 is YENEEA.

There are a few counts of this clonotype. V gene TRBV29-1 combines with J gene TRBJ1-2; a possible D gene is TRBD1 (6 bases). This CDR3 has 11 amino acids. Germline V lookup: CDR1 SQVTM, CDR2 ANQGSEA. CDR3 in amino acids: CSLDSNYGYTF. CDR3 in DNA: TGCAGTTTGGACAGTAACTATGGCTACACCTTC.

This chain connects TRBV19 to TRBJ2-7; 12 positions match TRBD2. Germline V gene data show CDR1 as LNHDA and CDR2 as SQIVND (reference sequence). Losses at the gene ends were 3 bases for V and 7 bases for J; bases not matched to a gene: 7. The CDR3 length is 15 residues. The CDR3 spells CASSILAGGPREQYF. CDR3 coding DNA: TGTGCCAGTAGTATCCTAGCGGGAGGGCCGCGGGAGCAGTACTTC.

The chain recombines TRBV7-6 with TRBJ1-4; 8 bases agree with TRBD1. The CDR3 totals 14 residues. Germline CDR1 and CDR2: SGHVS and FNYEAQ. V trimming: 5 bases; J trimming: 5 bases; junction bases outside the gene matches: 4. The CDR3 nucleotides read TGTGCCAGCAGCATGGACAGGGAGAATGAAAAACTGTTTTTT. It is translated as CASSMDRENEKLFF.

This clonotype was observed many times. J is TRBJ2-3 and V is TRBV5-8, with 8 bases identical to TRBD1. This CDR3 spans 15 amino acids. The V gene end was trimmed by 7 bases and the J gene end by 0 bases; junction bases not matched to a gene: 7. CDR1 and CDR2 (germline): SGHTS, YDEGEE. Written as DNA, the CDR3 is TGTGCCAGCTGGGTGACAGGGGTCAGCACAGATACGCAGTATTTT. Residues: CASWVTGVSTDTQYF.

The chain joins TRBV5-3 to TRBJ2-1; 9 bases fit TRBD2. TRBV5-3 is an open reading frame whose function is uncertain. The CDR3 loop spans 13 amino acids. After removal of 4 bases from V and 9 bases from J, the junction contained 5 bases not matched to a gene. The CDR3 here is CARSPGLATEQFF. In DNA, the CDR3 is TGTGCCAGAAGCCCGGGACTAGCCACTGAGCAGTTCTTC.

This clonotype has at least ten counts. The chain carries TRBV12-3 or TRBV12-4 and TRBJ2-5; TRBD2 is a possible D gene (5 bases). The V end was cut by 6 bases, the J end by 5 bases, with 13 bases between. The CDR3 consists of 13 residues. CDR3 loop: CASSPGWRETQYF. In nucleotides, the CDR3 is TGTGCCAGCAGCCCGGGCTGGAGGGAGACCCAGTACTTC.

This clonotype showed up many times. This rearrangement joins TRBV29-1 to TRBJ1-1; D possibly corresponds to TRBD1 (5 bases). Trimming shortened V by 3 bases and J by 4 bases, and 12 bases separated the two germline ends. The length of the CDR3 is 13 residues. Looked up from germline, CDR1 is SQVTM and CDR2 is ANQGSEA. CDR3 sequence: CSVDGRGATEAFF. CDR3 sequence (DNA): TGCAGCGTTGATGGTAGGGGCGCCACTGAAGCTTTCTTT. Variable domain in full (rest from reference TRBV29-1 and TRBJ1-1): SAVISQKPSRDICQRGTSLTIQCQVDSQVTMMFWYRQQPGQSLTLIATANQGSEATYESGFVIDKFPISRPNLTFSTLTVSNMSPEDSSIYLCSVDGRGATEAFFGQGTRLTVV.

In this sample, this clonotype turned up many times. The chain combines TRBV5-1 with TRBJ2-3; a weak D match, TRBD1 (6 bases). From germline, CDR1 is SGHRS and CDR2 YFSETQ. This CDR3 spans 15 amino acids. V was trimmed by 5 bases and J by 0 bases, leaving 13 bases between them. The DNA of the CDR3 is TGCGCCAGCAGGGGAGCAGGGGCTAGCACAGATACGCAGTATTTT. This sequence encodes CASRGAGASTDTQYF.

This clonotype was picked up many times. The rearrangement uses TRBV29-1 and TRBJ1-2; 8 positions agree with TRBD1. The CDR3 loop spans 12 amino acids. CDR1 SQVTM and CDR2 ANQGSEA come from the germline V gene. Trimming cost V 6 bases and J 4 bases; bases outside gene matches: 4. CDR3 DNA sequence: TGCAGCGTCCTCAGGGGGCCCTATGGCTACACCTTC. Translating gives CSVLRGPYGYTF.

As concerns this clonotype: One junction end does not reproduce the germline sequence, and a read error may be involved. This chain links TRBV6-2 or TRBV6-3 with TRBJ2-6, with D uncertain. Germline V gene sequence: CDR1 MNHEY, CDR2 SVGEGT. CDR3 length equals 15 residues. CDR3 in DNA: TGTGCCAGCAGTCCTCCGGGCTCTGGGTCCAACGTCCTGACTTTC. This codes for CASSPPGSGSNVLTF.

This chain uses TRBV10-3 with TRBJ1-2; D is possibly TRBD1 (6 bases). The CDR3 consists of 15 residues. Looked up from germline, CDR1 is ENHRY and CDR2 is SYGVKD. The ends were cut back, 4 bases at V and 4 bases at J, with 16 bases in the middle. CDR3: CAISGGTQDSYGYTF. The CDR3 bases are TGTGCCATCAGTGGGGGGACCCAGGACAGCTATGGCTACACCTTC.